This passage covers 6 T cell receptor beta chains from one sample sequenced in a study of a mutant IDH1 vaccine in newly diagnosed glioma. For these receptors, no antigen is known. Produced via immunoSEQ multiplex PCR; TCRdb's table is partial and in-frame only. The sample shows 25,000 to 30,000 clones, roughly 85% of them seen only once. The time point here: week 23, last vaccination. Mutant IDH1 20-mer peptide, at 300 ug, made up each vaccine dose, with topical imiquimod. This sample comprised PBMCs, obtained from a glioma patient whose treatment included an IDH1 peptide vaccine. Receptor source: a woman aged 25-40 years with glioma.

The rearrangement uses TRBV6-5 and TRBJ1-2; D possibly corresponds to TRBD1 (6 bases). CDR3 length: 16 residues. Germline CDR1 reads MNHEY; CDR2 reads SVGAGI. The V end was cut by 2 bases, the J end by 7 bases, with 20 bases between. The CDR3 loop reads CASSYIKGDTSSGYTF. The CDR3 nucleotides are TGTGCCAGCAGTTACATAAAGGGGGACACTTCGAGTGGCTACACCTTC.

J is TRBJ1-4 and V is TRBV4-1, with D tentatively TRBD1 (5 bases). The CDR3 covers 13 residues. The ends were cut back, 10 bases at V and 4 bases at J, with 13 bases in the middle. Looked up from germline, CDR1 is MGHRA and CDR2 is YSYEKL. The CDR3 DNA reads as TGCGCCACCACGGGACCGGGTAATGAAAAACTGTTTTTT. Protein: CATTGPGNEKLFF.

The chain carries TRBV15 and TRBJ2-7, with no clear D. The V and J ends lost 0 bases and 0 bases respectively, with 3 bases between them. Germline CDR1 is LNHNV and CDR2 is YYDKDF (reference sequence). The CDR3 is 13 amino acids. The CDR3 DNA reads TGTGCCACCAGCAGAGACAGCTCCTACGAGCAGTACTTC. Protein sequence: CATSRDSSYEQYF.

CDR3 protein: CASSQIPTGEAFF. Here the CDR3 DNA reads TGTGCCAGCAGTCAAATTCCCACAGGGGAAGCTTTCTTT. This sequence joins TRBV6-6 and TRBJ1-1, with D maybe TRBD1 (6 bases). CDR3 length equals 13 residues. V was shortened by 5 bases and J by 8 bases, with 15 bases between the two germline ends. Germline values: CDR1 MNHNY, CDR2 SVGAGI (reference sequence).

The chain employs TRBV4-1 and TRBJ1-1; D is undetermined. Trimming cost V 1 base and J 1 base, with 4 bases left between them. The CDR3 runs 13 residues. The germline CDR1 and CDR2 sequences are MGHRA and YSYEKL. The DNA of the CDR3 is TGCGCCAGCAGCCAAGGGGCGAACACTGAAGCTTTCTTT. This codes for CASSQGANTEAFF.

The chain carries TRBV5-4 and TRBJ2-7, with 12 bases that match TRBD2. The CDR3 spans 15 residues. V was clipped by 3 bases and J by 2 bases; unmatched bases: 3. The germline V gene has CDR1 SGHNT and CDR2 YYREEE (reference sequence). The CDR3 coding sequence is TGTGCCAGCAGCTCCGGACTAGCGGGAACCTACGAGCAGTACTTC. Translation gives CASSSGLAGTYEQYF.